The T cell receptor beta chain under discussion was sequenced for a study of identical twins. Unique molecular identifiers were present on the cDNA, and a universal primer site came from template switching. TCRdb redid the calling of the 5' RACE reads with MiXCR, one entry per CDR3 protein. The sample shows fewer than 350,000 distinct CDR3 sequences, about 8.1% of them seen only once. Germline-derived CDR1 and CDR2 are DFQATT and SNEGSKA (reference sequence). Trimming took off 5 bases at V and 5 bases at J, with 13 bases between the two ends. The CDR3 is 14 residues long. These data were also reused for a study on yellow fever vaccine responses in identical twins.

This chain connects TRBV20-1 to TRBJ1-6; D uncertain. Sequenced material: memory (CD45RO+) T cells sorted from blood. The TCR comes from a young woman in good health. The CDR3 nucleotides are TGCAGTGCTCCCCGTGGGGAAGATAATTCACCCCTCCACTTT. Protein product: CSAPRGEDNSPLHF.